One and the same sample provided the 20 T cell receptor beta chains below, sequenced in a study of CD8+ T cells in alopecia areata. Treatment: oral pan-JAK inhibitor, 5-10 mg twice daily. cDNA reverse transcribed from extracted RNA served as the sequencing template. The table came from immunoSEQ multiplex PCR; TCRdb's copy has only in-frame clones and leaves some out. The sample shows hundreds of thousands of clones, 35% to 45% of them seen only once. The input for sequencing was CD4+ T cells sorted from blood, taken around week 30, from a patient treated with tofacitinib. Receptors originate from a human donor with alopecia areata.

This clone was observed a few times. The chain combines TRBV29-1 with TRBJ2-7; D is uncertain. V dropped 4 bases and J dropped 0 bases, with 10 bases sitting between them. The germline V gene encodes CDR1 SQVTM and CDR2 ANQGSEA. The CDR3 totals 13 residues. The CDR3 DNA reads TGCAGCGTTGGTGGGCGACTCTCCTACGAGCAGTACTTC. Its translation is CSVGGRLSYEQYF.

J is TRBJ2-3 and V is TRBV5-1; 8 nucleotides line up with TRBD2. V trimming: 6 bases; J trimming: 2 bases; junction bases outside the gene matches: 5. CDR3 size: 14 residues. In germline, CDR1 is SGHRS, CDR2 YFSETQ. In DNA form, the CDR3 reads TGCGCCAGCAACGCCGGGAGGGCCACAGATACGCAGTATTTT. Translating gives CASNAGRATDTQYF.

This clone was counted a few times. CDR3 in DNA: TGCGCCAGCAGCCAAGGACTAGCGGGGCAAATGGCCCAGTACTTC. The encoded protein is CASSQGLAGQMAQYF. The chain uses TRBV4-1 and TRBJ2-5; 11 bases map to TRBD2. V trimming: 1 base; J trimming: 9 bases; junction bases outside the gene matches: 7. The CDR3 is made up of 15 amino acids. Germline values: CDR1 MGHRA, CDR2 YSYEKL.

The rearrangement links TRBV18 to TRBJ1-2; D gene uncertain. CDR3 size: 15 residues. In germline, CDR1 is KGHSH, CDR2 LQKENI. Trimming left V 5 bases short and J 3 bases short, with 16 bases between. The CDR3 reads CASSSLRDHYYGYTF. CDR3 DNA sequence: TGTGCCAGCTCATCACTGCGGGATCACTACTATGGCTACACCTTC.

The chain carries TRBV19 and TRBJ1-2; D is ambiguous. The ends were cut back, 5 bases at V and 4 bases at J, with 11 bases in the middle. The germline V gene has CDR1 LNHDA and CDR2 SQIVND (reference sequence). The CDR3 spans 13 residues. The CDR3 is CASSPQMGYGYTF. The DNA for the CDR3 is TGTGCCAGTAGTCCGCAGATGGGCTATGGCTACACCTTC.

This clone was detected only a few times. The J gene is TRBJ2-7, the V gene TRBV4-1; 11 bases map to TRBD1. CDR3 size: 16 residues. The V and J ends lost 1 base and 2 bases, in that order; junction bases with no gene match: 4. Germline assignment: CDR1 MGHRA and CDR2 YSYEKL. The CDR3: CASSQGTGGVTYEQYF. The CDR3 DNA reads TGCGCCAGCAGCCAAGGGACAGGGGGCGTCACCTACGAGCAGTACTTC.

The chain has TRBV10-2 and TRBJ1-2; 8 nucleotides match TRBD1. This CDR3 comprises 17 residues. The germline gives CDR1 WSHSY, CDR2 SAAADI. V gave up 5 bases and J gave up 1 base; unmatched junction bases: 12. The CDR3 spells CASSPLPDRGGNYGYTF. CDR3 DNA: TGCGCCAGCAGTCCCTTGCCCGACAGGGGAGGTAACTATGGCTACACCTTC.

The chain carries TRBV14 and TRBJ2-5; D unclear. The tail of the sequence fits TRBJ2-7 better, so the J call may be wrong. The CDR3 sequence is 12 residues long. The germline gives CDR1 SGHDN, CDR2 FVKESK. CDR3 nucleotides: TGTGCCAGCAGCCAAGTTGCGTACGAGCAGTACTTC. Its translation: CASSQVAYEQYF.

This clone was detected only a few times. The chain links TRBV19 to TRBJ2-2, with TRBD1 as a possible D gene (6 bases). Trimming pared 8 bases from V and 6 bases from J, leaving 19 bases between. Per the germline V gene, CDR1 is LNHDA and CDR2 is SQIVND (reference sequence). The length of the CDR3 is 15 residues. The CDR3 region is CASARWGLGAGELFF. In nucleotides, the CDR3 is TGTGCCAGTGCAAGATGGGGGCTTGGCGCCGGGGAGCTGTTTTTT.

This sequence joins TRBV29-1 and TRBJ1-1, with 9 bases identical to TRBD1. This CDR3 has 13 amino acids. Germline V lookup: CDR1 SQVTM, CDR2 ANQGSEA. Trimming took 1 base from V and 3 from J; bases not matched to a gene: 0. CDR3 coding DNA: TGCAGCGTTGAAGGGACAGGGGACACTGAAGCTTTCTTT. Translation: CSVEGTGDTEAFF. The full variable domain, its missing parts supplied by reference TRBV29-1 and TRBJ1-1, is SAVISQKPSRDICQRGTSLTIQCQVDSQVTMMFWYRQQPGQSLTLIATANQGSEATYESGFVIDKFPISRPNLTFSTLTVSNMSPEDSSIYLCSVEGTGDTEAFFGQGTRLTVV.

This CDR3 reads CASQKGGLANTASSYF. The CDR3 nucleotides read TGCGCCAGCCAGAAAGGGGGACTAGCTAACACCGCCAGCTCGTATTTT. The chain couples TRBV5-1 to TRBJ2-3, with 9 bases identical to TRBD2. V shed 7 bases, J shed 14 bases, and the junction held 23 bases outside the gene matches. CDR3 length: 16 amino acids. The germline V gene has CDR1 SGHRS and CDR2 YFSETQ. The full variable domain, with the rest looked up from reference TRBV5-1 and TRBJ2-3, is KAGVTQTPRYLIKTRGQQVTLSCSPISGHRSVSWYQQTPGQGLQFLFEYFSETQRNKGNFPGRFSGRQFSNSRSEMNVSTLELGDSALYLCASQKGGLANTASSYFGPGTRLTVL.

In this sample, this clone turned up a few times. CDR3 amino acids: CASSPATGRSNQPQHF. CDR3 DNA sequence: TGTGCCAGCTCACCAGCGACAGGACGCAGCAATCAGCCCCAGCATTTT. This sequence joins TRBV18 and TRBJ1-5, with TRBD1 as a possible D gene (6 bases). CDR3 length: 16 residues. V was pared by 2 bases and J by 1 base, with 12 bases between. CDR1 is KGHSH, CDR2 LQKENI, per germline.

A few counts support this clone. The J gene is TRBJ1-3, the V gene TRBV7-2; D is perhaps TRBD1 (6 bases). Germline V CDR1 and CDR2: SGHTA, FQGNSA. Trimming pared 5 bases from V and 0 bases from J, leaving 14 bases between. The CDR3 is made up of 16 amino acids. The CDR3 DNA sequence: TGTGCCAGCAGCCCCGATACAGGGAGCTCTGGAAACACCATATATTTT. Its translation: CASSPDTGSSGNTIYF. The entire variable domain, with the rest obtained from reference TRBV7-2 and TRBJ1-3, is as follows: GAGVSQSPSNKVTEKGKDVELRCDPISGHTALYWYRQSLGQGLEFLIYFQGNSAPDKSGLPSDRFSAERTGGSVSTLTIQRTQQEDSAVYLCASSPDTGSSGNTIYFGEGSWLTVV.

Here the CDR3 DNA reads TGTGCCAGCAGACAGCCGGGACTAGGAAGCTCCTACAATGAGCAGTTCTTC. Protein: CASRQPGLGSSYNEQFF. The V gene is TRBV7-9, the J gene TRBJ2-1; TRBD2 agrees at 8 bases. This CDR3 spans 17 amino acids. Germline V CDR1 and CDR2: SEHNR, FQNEAQ (reference sequence). V gave up 6 bases and J gave up 0 bases; unmatched junction bases: 10.

This clone was counted a few times. The chain recombines TRBV5-1 with TRBJ2-5, with unresolved D. Per germline, CDR1 SGHRS and CDR2 YFSETQ. With 1 base removed from V and 4 bases from J, the gap between germline ends came to 2 bases. This CDR3 spans 11 amino acids. The CDR3 bases are TGCGCCAGCAGCTTGACAGAGACCCAGTACTTC. Translation: CASSLTETQYF.

This clone showed up just a few times. The chain combines TRBV5-4 with TRBJ1-4; possibly TRBD1 for D (5 bases). This CDR3 comprises 15 residues. Germline loops: CDR1 SGHNT, CDR2 YYREEE (reference sequence). Between the trimmed V and J ends, which lost 0 bases and 6 bases, there was a span of 12 bases. CDR3 bases: TGTGCCAGCAGCTTGGGCGGGGCCGGGGATGAAAAACTGTTTTTT. Amino acid sequence: CASSLGGAGDEKLFF.

This chain joins TRBV23-1 and TRBJ2-5; possibly TRBD1 or TRBD2 for D (5 bases each). TRBV23-1 is designated an ORF whose function remains uncertain. This CDR3 is 15 amino acids long. Trimming cost V 1 base and J 2 bases, with 11 bases left between them. CDR3 protein: CASSQWDRGQETQYF. The CDR3 nucleotides are TGCGCCAGCAGTCAATGGGACCGCGGGCAAGAGACCCAGTACTTC.

CDR3 protein: CASSEDRVDYGYTF. CDR3 sequence (DNA): TGTGCCAGCAGTGAAGACAGGGTTGACTATGGCTACACCTTC. The V call is TRBV2, the J call TRBJ1-2; maybe TRBD1 (6 bases). Germline V gene lookup returns CDR1 SNHLY and CDR2 FYNNEI. The CDR3 spans 14 residues. Deletions cut 1 base from V and 3 bases from J, with 9 bases between.

This clone showed up just a few times. The V gene is TRBV9, the J gene TRBJ2-7; possibly TRBD1 or TRBD2 for D (5 bases each). Between the trimmed V and J ends, which lost 7 bases and 2 bases, there was a span of 16 bases. Germline V lookup: CDR1 SGDLS, CDR2 YYNGEE. The CDR3 is made up of 14 amino acids. This CDR3 reads CASANSGAAYEQYF. The DNA for the CDR3 is TGTGCCAGCGCTAACTCCGGGGCTGCCTACGAGCAGTACTTC.

The V call is TRBV30, the J call TRBJ1-1; possible D gene TRBD1, 6 bases. CDR3 length equals 14 residues. Trimming took off 7 bases at V and 3 bases at J, with 18 bases between the two ends. Per germline, CDR1 GTSNPN and CDR2 SVGIG (reference sequence). CDR3 amino acids: CASRRGGPDTEAFF. CDR3 DNA: TGTGCCTCCCGGCGGGGGGGGCCGGACACTGAAGCTTTCTTT.